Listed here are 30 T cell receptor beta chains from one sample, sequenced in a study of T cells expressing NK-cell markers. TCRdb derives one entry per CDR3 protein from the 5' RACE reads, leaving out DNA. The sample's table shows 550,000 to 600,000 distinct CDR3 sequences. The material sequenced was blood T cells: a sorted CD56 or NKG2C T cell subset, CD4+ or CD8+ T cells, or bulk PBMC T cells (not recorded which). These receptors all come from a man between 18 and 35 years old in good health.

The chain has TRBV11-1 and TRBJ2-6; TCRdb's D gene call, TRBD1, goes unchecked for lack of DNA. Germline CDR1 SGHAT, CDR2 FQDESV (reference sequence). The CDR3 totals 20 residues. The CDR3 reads CASSPTAGPSHASGANVLTF.

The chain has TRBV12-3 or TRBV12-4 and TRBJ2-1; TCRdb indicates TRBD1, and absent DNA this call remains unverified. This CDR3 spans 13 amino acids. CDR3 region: CASSHSGRDEQFF.

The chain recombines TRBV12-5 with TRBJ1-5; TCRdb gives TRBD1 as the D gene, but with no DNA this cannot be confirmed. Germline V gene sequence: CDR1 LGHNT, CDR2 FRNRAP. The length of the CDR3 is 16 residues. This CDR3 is CASGLPRTGLNQPQHF.

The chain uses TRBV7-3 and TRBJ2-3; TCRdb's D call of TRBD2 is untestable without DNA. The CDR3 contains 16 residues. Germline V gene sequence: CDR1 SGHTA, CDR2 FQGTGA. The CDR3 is CASSSGLTSSTDTQYF.

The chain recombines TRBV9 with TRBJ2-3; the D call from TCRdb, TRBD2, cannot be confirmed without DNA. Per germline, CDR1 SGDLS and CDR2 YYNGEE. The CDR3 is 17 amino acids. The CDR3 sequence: CASSVLGTSGSTDTQYF.

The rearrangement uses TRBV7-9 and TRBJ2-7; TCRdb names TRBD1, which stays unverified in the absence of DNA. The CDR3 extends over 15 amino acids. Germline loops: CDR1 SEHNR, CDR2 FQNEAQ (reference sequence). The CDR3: CASSSGTGGLGEQYF.

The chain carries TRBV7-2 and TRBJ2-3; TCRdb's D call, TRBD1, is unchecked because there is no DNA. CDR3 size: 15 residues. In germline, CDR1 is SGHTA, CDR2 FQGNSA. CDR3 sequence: CASSLGGILSDTQYF. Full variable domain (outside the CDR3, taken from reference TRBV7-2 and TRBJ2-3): GAGVSQSPSNKVTEKGKDVELRCDPISGHTALYWYRQSLGQGLEFLIYFQGNSAPDKSGLPSDRFSAERTGGSVSTLTIQRTQQEDSAVYLCASSLGGILSDTQYFGPGTRLTVL.

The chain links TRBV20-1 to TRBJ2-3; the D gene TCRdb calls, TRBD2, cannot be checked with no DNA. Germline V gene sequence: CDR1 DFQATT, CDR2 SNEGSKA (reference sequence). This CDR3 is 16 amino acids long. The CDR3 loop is CSARRGAGVGTDTQYF.

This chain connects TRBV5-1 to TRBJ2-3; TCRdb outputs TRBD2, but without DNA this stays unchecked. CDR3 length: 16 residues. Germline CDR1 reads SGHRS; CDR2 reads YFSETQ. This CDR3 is CASSSSSGRAVDTQYF. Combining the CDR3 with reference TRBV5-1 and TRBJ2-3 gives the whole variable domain KAGVTQTPRYLIKTRGQQVTLSCSPISGHRSVSWYQQTPGQGLQFLFEYFSETQRNKGNFPGRFSGRQFSNSRSEMNVSTLELGDSALYLCASSSSSGRAVDTQYFGPGTRLTVL.

CDR3 protein: CASTLERNQETQYF. The genes are TRBV12-3 or TRBV12-4 and TRBJ2-5; TCRdb designates TRBD2, a call that cannot be tested without DNA. The CDR3 loop spans 14 amino acids.

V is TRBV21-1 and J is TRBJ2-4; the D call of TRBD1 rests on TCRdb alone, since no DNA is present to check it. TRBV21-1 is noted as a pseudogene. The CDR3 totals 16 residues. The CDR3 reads CASRWGLGIAKNIQYF.

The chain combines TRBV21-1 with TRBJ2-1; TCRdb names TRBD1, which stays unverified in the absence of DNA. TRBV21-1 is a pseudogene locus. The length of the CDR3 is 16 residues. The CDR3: CASSRTQGHSYNEQFF.

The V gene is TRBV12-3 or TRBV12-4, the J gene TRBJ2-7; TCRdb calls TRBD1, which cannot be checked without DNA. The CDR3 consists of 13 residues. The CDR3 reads CASSLGDRSEQYF.

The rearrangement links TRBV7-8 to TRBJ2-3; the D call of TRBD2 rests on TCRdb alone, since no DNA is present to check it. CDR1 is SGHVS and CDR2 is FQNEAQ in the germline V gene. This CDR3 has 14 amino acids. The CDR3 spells CASSLDSLVPAQYF.

CDR3 amino acids: CSASNRGGPGLALNEQFF. The chain uses TRBV20-1 and TRBJ2-1; TCRdb proposes TRBD2, but this gene call is untestable without DNA. The CDR3 is 18 amino acids. CDR1 DFQATT and CDR2 SNEGSKA come from the germline V gene (reference sequence).

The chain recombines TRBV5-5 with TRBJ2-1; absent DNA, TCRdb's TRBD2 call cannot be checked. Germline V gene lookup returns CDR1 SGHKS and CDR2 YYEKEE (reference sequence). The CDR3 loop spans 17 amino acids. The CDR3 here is CASTTPGRERISHEQFF.

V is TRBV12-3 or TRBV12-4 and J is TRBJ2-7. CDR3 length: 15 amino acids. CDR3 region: CASSSALGYSYEQYF.

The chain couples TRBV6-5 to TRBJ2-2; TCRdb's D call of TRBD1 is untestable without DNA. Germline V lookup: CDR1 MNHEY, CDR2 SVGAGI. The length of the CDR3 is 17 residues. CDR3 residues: CASSYSGTPPWTGELFF.

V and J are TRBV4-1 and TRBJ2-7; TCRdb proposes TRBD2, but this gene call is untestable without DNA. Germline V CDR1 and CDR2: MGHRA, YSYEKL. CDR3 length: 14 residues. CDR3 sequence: CASSQDKAGGRQYF.

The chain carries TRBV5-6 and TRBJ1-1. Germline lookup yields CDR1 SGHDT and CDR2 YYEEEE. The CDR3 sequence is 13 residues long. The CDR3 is CASSLVGTAEAFF.

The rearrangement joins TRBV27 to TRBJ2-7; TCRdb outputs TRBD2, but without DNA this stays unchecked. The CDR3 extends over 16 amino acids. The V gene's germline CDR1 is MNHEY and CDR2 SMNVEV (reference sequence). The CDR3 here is CASSPLGLAGQNEQYF.

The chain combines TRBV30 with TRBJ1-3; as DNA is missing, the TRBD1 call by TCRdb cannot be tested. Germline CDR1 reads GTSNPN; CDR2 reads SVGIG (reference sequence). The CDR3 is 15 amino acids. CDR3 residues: CAWSLRRGAGNTIYF.

The CDR3 sequence is CASSDGTGGIDTQYF. V gene TRBV5-5 combines with J gene TRBJ2-3; with no DNA, the TCRdb D assignment of TRBD1 cannot be verified. This CDR3 is built from 15 residues. The V gene's germline CDR1 is SGHKS and CDR2 YYEKEE (reference sequence).

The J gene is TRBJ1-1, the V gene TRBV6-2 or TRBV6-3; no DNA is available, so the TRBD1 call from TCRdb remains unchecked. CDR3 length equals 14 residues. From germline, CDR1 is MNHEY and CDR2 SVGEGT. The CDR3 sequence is CASGKGVANTEAFF.

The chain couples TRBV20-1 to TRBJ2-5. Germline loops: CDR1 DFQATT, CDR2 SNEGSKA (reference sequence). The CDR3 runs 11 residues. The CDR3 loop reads CSVSQQETLYF.

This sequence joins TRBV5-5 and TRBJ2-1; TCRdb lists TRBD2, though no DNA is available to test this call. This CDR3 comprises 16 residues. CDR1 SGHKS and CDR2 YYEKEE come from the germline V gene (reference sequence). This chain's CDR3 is CASRTPAPTSGSYLFF.

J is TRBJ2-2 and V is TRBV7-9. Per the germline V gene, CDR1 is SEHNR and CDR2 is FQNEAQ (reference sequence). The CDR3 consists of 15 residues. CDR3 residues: CASSPQAGSTGELFF.

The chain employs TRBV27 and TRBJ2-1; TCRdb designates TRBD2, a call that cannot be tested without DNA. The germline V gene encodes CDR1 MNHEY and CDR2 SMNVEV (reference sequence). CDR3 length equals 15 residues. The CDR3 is CASSLSARASSEQFF.

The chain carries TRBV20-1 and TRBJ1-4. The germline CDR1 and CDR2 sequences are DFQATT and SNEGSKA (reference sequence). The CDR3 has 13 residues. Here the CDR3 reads CSAKGVRNEKLFF.

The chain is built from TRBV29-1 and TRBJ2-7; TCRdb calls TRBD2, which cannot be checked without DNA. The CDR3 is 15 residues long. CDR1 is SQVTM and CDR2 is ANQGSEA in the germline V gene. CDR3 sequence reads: CSVGPQAGGPFEQYF.